The 30 T cell receptor beta chains given below trace back to one sample, sequenced in a study of blood T cells in healthy people across ages. The use of a sample-barcoded 5' primer and a J-beta primer mix characterized a second PCR of roughly 7 to 11 cycles. In TCRdb, the 5' RACE reads were re-called with MiXCR into one record per CDR3 protein. The table has 760,000 or so distinct CDR3 sequences, 25% seen once. These data are also associated with another study on T cells of mothers and their children.

The sequencing input was blood. These receptor sequences come from a boy younger than 18 in good health.

V is TRBV27 and J is TRBJ2-2; 8 nucleotides agree with TRBD2. Germline lookup yields CDR1 MNHEY and CDR2 SMNVEV (reference sequence). The V and J ends lost 10 bases and 7 bases, in that order; junction bases with no gene match: 8. The CDR3 contains 13 residues. For the CDR3, the DNA is TGTGCCATCGGGACGGGGGGGCACGGGGAGCTGTTTTTT. Its protein product is CAIGTGGHGELFF.

The chain carries TRBV6-1 and TRBJ2-1, with TRBD2 matching 14 bases. Germline values: CDR1 MNHNS, CDR2 SASEGT. The CDR3 loop spans 17 amino acids. V lost 10 bases, J lost 0 bases, and 8 bases stayed unmatched. CDR3 amino acids: CATTRLAGGYSYNEQFF. The CDR3 DNA is TGTGCCACTACTAGACTAGCGGGGGGGTACTCCTACAATGAGCAGTTCTTC.

The chain has TRBV27 and TRBJ2-2; TRBD2 aligns across 12 bases. Germline V gene sequence: CDR1 MNHEY, CDR2 SMNVEV (reference sequence). The CDR3 covers 17 residues. Trimming at V came to 6 bases and at J to 4 bases, leaving 9 bases not matched to a gene. In DNA form, the CDR3 reads TGTGCCAGCAGACCCAGACTAGCGGGAGACCTCACCGGGGAGCTGTTTTTT. Its protein product is CASRPRLAGDLTGELFF.

The chain has TRBV12-3 or TRBV12-4 and TRBJ2-5; D is unresolved. The CDR3 length is 13 residues. Trimming stripped 2 bases from V and 9 bases from J, with 13 bases between. CDR3 sequence (DNA): TGTGCCAGCAGTTTACAAGGGTACGAGGCCCAGTACTTC. It codes for CASSLQGYEAQYF.

J is TRBJ1-4 and V is TRBV6-2 or TRBV6-3; no reliable D call. The germline gives CDR1 MNHEY, CDR2 SVGEGT. The CDR3 contains 16 residues. V shed 0 bases and J shed 8 bases, with 16 bases lying between them. As DNA, the CDR3 is TGTGCCAGCAGTTACTCGAAAGGCCCGCGGGAAGAAAAACTGTTTTTT. It codes for CASSYSKGPREEKLFF.

J is TRBJ1-1 and V is TRBV29-1, with D hard to call. The V and J ends lost 3 bases and 2 bases respectively, with 10 bases between them. CDR1 is SQVTM and CDR2 is ANQGSEA in the germline V gene. This CDR3 has 13 residues. The CDR3 DNA reads TGCAGCGTTGAGATCGGATACAACACTGAAGCTTTCTTT. It yields the protein CSVEIGYNTEAFF. Full variable domain (rest looked up from reference TRBV29-1 and TRBJ1-1): SAVISQKPSRDICQRGTSLTIQCQVDSQVTMMFWYRQQPGQSLTLIATANQGSEATYESGFVIDKFPISRPNLTFSTLTVSNMSPEDSSIYLCSVEIGYNTEAFFGQGTRLTVV.

The V gene is TRBV2, the J gene TRBJ1-1, with D unclear. CDR3 size: 14 residues. Between the trimmed V and J ends, which lost 2 bases and 1 base, there was a span of 8 bases. Germline CDR1 and CDR2: SNHLY and FYNNEI. The CDR3 spells CASSEWVSNTEAFF. The CDR3 bases are TGTGCCAGCAGTGAATGGGTTTCGAACACTGAAGCTTTCTTT.

This chain joins TRBV5-1 and TRBJ2-3; D is possibly TRBD2 (6 bases). The CDR3 runs 13 residues. With 6 bases removed from V and 1 base from J, the gap between germline ends came to 9 bases. Germline CDR1 reads SGHRS; CDR2 reads YFSETQ. This chain's CDR3 is CASNQRGTDTQYF. The CDR3 DNA is TGCGCCAGCAATCAGCGGGGCACAGATACGCAGTATTTT.

Ten or more counts support this clonotype. A junction boundary mismatches the germline segment, possibly from a read error. The chain's CDR3 is CASSLGQGGNEQFF. The CDR3 nucleotides are TGTGCCAGCAGTTTAGGACAGGGCGGCAATGAGCAGTTCTTC. V usage is TRBV5-1 and J usage is TRBJ2-1, with 8 bases matching TRBD1. There are 14 residues in the CDR3. The V gene's germline CDR1 is SGHRS and CDR2 YFSETQ.

The V call is TRBV20-1, the J call TRBJ2-5; TRBD1 or TRBD2 may be the D gene (5 bases each). V gave up 5 bases and J gave up 7 bases, with 17 bases separating them. The germline V gene has CDR1 DFQATT and CDR2 SNEGSKA (reference sequence). The CDR3 consists of 13 residues. CDR3 in amino acids: CSADRDGELTQYF. The CDR3 DNA sequence: TGCAGTGCTGACCGGGACGGAGAGTTGACCCAGTACTTC.

V usage is TRBV27 and J usage is TRBJ2-5, with 8 bases fitting TRBD2. The end of the DNA aligns better with TRBJ2-1, so the J call may be wrong. The CDR3 consists of 12 residues. Germline CDR1 MNHEY, CDR2 SMNVEV (reference sequence). CDR3 nucleotide sequence: TGTGCCAGCAAAGCGGGAGAAGTTGAGCAGTTCTTC. It encodes CASKAGEVEQFF.

J is TRBJ2-1 and V is TRBV10-3; 8 bases are shared with TRBD1. Germline V lookup: CDR1 ENHRY, CDR2 SYGVKD. The CDR3 contains 12 residues. V lost 11 bases, J lost 5 bases, and 5 bases stayed unmatched. The CDR3 DNA follows: TGTGCCGGAGGACAGGGAAACAATGAGCAGTTCTTC. This sequence encodes CAGGQGNNEQFF.

The gene calls are TRBV6-6 and TRBJ1-2; D remains unclear. The V end lost 8 bases, the J end lost 6 bases, and 16 bases lay between the germline ends. Germline V gene lookup returns CDR1 MNHNY and CDR2 SVGAGI (reference sequence). The CDR3 covers 13 residues. The DNA of the CDR3 is TGTGCCAGCGCGAAACCAGATCGCCATGGCTACACCTTC. This translates into CASAKPDRHGYTF.

CDR3 DNA: TGCGCCAGCAGCCTAGAGGTCGGGGGGAATCAGCCCCAGCATTTT. Translating gives CASSLEVGGNQPQHF. The rearrangement links TRBV4-1 to TRBJ1-5; possibly TRBD1 for D (5 bases). V lost 4 bases, J lost 4 bases, and 14 bases lay in between. The germline gives CDR1 MGHRA, CDR2 YSYEKL. The CDR3 length is 15 residues.

The chain is built from TRBV5-4 and TRBJ2-3; 7 positions agree with TRBD2. The trim removed 0 bases at V and 2 bases at J, leaving 3 bases unmatched. Germline V CDR1 and CDR2: SGHNT, YYREEE (reference sequence). CDR3 size: 15 residues. The CDR3 sequence is CASSLGAGTTDTQYF. The CDR3 bases are TGTGCCAGCAGCTTGGGAGCGGGGACCACAGATACGCAGTATTTT.

The chain combines TRBV4-1 with TRBJ1-4, with no clear D. The CDR3 extends over 17 amino acids. Trimming shortened V by 6 bases and J by 5 bases, and 22 bases separated the two germline ends. Per the germline V gene, CDR1 is MGHRA and CDR2 is YSYEKL. CDR3: CASRVKMASKGNEKLFF. The CDR3 DNA reads as TGCGCCAGCAGGGTAAAAATGGCCTCGAAAGGAAATGAAAAACTGTTTTTT.

This sequence joins TRBV6-5 and TRBJ2-7; D is possibly TRBD1 (5 bases). Germline CDR1 reads MNHEY; CDR2 reads SVGAGI. The CDR3 sequence is 15 residues long. V was trimmed by 3 bases and J by 3 bases, leaving 15 bases between them. This CDR3 reads CASSYSAGLGYEQYF. The DNA for the CDR3 is TGTGCCAGCAGTTATTCGGCAGGGTTGGGCTACGAGCAGTACTTC.

The V call is TRBV11-2, the J call TRBJ2-7, with D possibly TRBD2 on 6 matching bases. V shed 8 bases and J shed 3 bases, with 17 bases lying between them. The CDR3 consists of 14 residues. CDR1 SGHAT and CDR2 FQNNGV come from the germline V gene. CDR3 loop: CASLYGGDGYEQYF. The CDR3 bases are TGTGCCAGCCTATACGGCGGGGACGGCTACGAGCAGTACTTC. Supplemented by reference TRBV11-2 and TRBJ2-7, the full variable domain reads EAGVAQSPRYKIIEKRQSVAFWCNPISGHATLYWYQQILGQGPKLLIQFQNNGVVDDSQLPKDRFSAERLKGVDSTLKIQPAKLEDSAVYLCASLYGGDGYEQYFGPGTRLTVT.

The chain recombines TRBV10-1 with TRBJ2-1, with D maybe TRBD2 (6 bases). The germline gives CDR1 WNHNN, CDR2 SYGVQD (reference sequence). With 3 bases removed from V and 4 bases from J, the gap between germline ends came to 10 bases. The CDR3 covers 14 residues. The CDR3 is CASSDPGEYNEQFF. CDR3 nucleotide sequence: TGCGCCAGCAGTGATCCGGGAGAGTACAATGAGCAGTTCTTC.

V is TRBV5-1 and J is TRBJ1-3, with D perhaps matching TRBD1 (5 bases). Germline V gene lookup returns CDR1 SGHRS and CDR2 YFSETQ. Trimming pared 5 bases from V and 0 bases from J, leaving 12 bases between. This CDR3 is 15 amino acids long. The CDR3 region is CASRPGPSSGNTIYF. The CDR3 DNA reads as TGCGCCAGCAGGCCAGGGCCATCCTCTGGAAACACCATATATTTT.

This clonotype showed up just a few times. The chain couples TRBV6-5 to TRBJ2-5; D is unclear. The J call may be faulty, since TRBJ2-1 better matches the DNA end. CDR1 MNHEY and CDR2 SVGAGI come from the germline V gene. The CDR3 sequence is 14 residues long. CDR3 bases: TGTGCCAGCAGTAGGACGACAAGCGCAGGAGAGCAGTTCTTC. Protein: CASSRTTSAGEQFF.

This clonotype was detected only a few times. The chain is built from TRBV12-3 or TRBV12-4 and TRBJ2-5; 10 bases agree with TRBD2. V was pared by 3 bases and J by 5 bases, with 3 bases of the junction left unmatched. The CDR3 consists of 14 residues. The CDR3 DNA is TGTGCCAGCAGTTTCGGAGCGGGAGGGGAGACCCAGTACTTC. Protein: CASSFGAGGETQYF.

V gene TRBV12-3 or TRBV12-4 combines with J gene TRBJ2-2; 8 nucleotides agree with TRBD1. CDR3 length: 15 residues. J gave up 0 bases and V 5 bases, and 2 bases lay outside the gene matches. The CDR3 loop reads CASSRQGTNTGELFF. The CDR3 coding sequence is TGTGCCAGCAGTAGACAGGGGACGAACACCGGGGAGCTGTTTTTT.

The rearrangement joins TRBV5-1 to TRBJ2-5; no reliable D call. Matching the DNA end better, TRBJ2-7 makes the J call doubtful. In germline, CDR1 is SGHRS, CDR2 YFSETQ. CDR3 length: 13 amino acids. CDR3 DNA sequence: TGCGCCAGCAGCTTTACCGTGGACTACGAGCAGTACTTC. It specifies CASSFTVDYEQYF.

The chain carries TRBV11-1 and TRBJ1-2; a weak D match, TRBD1 (6 bases). CDR3 length: 14 amino acids. The V end lost 5 bases, the J end lost 4 bases, and 14 bases lay between the germline ends. Germline V gives CDR1 SGHAT, CDR2 FQDESV (reference sequence). This CDR3 reads CASSQTGTLYGYTF. CDR3 in DNA: TGTGCCAGCAGCCAAACCGGGACACTCTATGGCTACACCTTC.

The chain joins TRBV7-2 to TRBJ2-1, with D uncertain. The germline gives CDR1 SGHTA, CDR2 FQGNSA. V lost 5 bases to trimming and J lost 0 bases, with 14 bases between them. The CDR3 is 16 amino acids. In nucleotides, the CDR3 is TGTGCCAGCAGCCCCCGGACCGCCGGCTCCTACAATGAGCAGTTCTTC. This gives the protein CASSPRTAGSYNEQFF. Using reference TRBV7-2 and TRBJ2-1 for the parts outside the CDR3, the full variable domain is GAGVSQSPSNKVTEKGKDVELRCDPISGHTALYWYRQSLGQGLEFLIYFQGNSAPDKSGLPSDRFSAERTGGSVSTLTIQRTQQEDSAVYLCASSPRTAGSYNEQFFGPGTRLTVL.

V gene TRBV7-2 combines with J gene TRBJ2-1; TRBD2 aligns across 8 bases. V gave up 5 bases and J gave up 6 bases; unmatched junction bases: 15. CDR1 is SGHTA, CDR2 FQGNSA, per germline. The CDR3 runs 17 residues. The CDR3 spells CASSPRSPGLGANEQFF. The CDR3 DNA follows: TGTGCCAGCAGCCCAAGATCCCCGGGACTAGGGGCCAATGAGCAGTTCTTC.

The rearrangement uses TRBV27 and TRBJ1-5, with 9 bases identical to TRBD1. This CDR3 has 18 amino acids. The V gene's germline CDR1 is MNHEY and CDR2 SMNVEV (reference sequence). With 0 bases clipped from V and 3 bases from J, the junction kept 9 bases outside the gene matches. The CDR3 spells CASSLSPLGTGYNQPQHF. In DNA form, the CDR3 reads TGTGCCAGCAGTTTATCGCCCCTGGGGACAGGGTACAATCAGCCCCAGCATTTT.

This clonotype occurred a few times. In DNA form, the CDR3 reads TGTGCCAGCAGCTTGGACGGGCCAACTGAAGCTTTCTTT. Translation gives CASSLDGPTEAFF. J is TRBJ1-1 and V is TRBV5-5; D gene uncertain. This CDR3 has 13 residues. The ends were cut back, 0 bases at V and 5 bases at J, with 8 bases in the middle. CDR1 is SGHKS, CDR2 YYEKEE, per germline (reference sequence).

This clonotype was seen a few times. The chain couples TRBV10-3 to TRBJ2-2; TRBD1 might be the D (6 bases). Between the trimmed V and J ends, which lost 6 bases and 4 bases, there was a span of 9 bases. Germline V gene data show CDR1 as ENHRY and CDR2 as SYGVKD. CDR3 length equals 13 residues. This CDR3 reads CAIRRGGTGELFF. The CDR3 DNA reads TGTGCCATCAGGAGAGGGGGCACCGGGGAGCTGTTTTTT.